This is a list of T cell receptor beta chains from one sample in a study of blood T cell repertoires in COVID-19. Sequencing was performed with immunoSEQ multiplex PCR; in TCRdb, only in-frame clones are kept and a portion is missing. Of hundreds of thousands of clones listed, approximately 90% are singletons. Sequencing was carried out using PBMCs or T cells enriched from blood (not recorded which). These receptor sequences come from a woman aged 55-69 years in a cohort exposed to, infected with or recovered from COVID-19 (not recorded which). Each CDR3 is given with its conserved first and last residue. The order of the fields is V gene, clone size, D gene, J gene, CDR3 DNA, CDR3 protein. D genes are given only for firm matches. Clone size appears in some rows only: once, few, many, or a class for an expanded clone.

>TRBV10-3|NA|TRBD2|TRBJ2-3
TGTGCCATCAGTGGGACTAGCGGGGATACGCAGTATTTT
CAISGTSGDTQYF
>TRBV20-1|NA|NA|TRBJ2-5
TGCAGTGTCGTTGACCAAGAGACCCAGTACTTC
CSVVDQETQYF
>TRBV18|NA|TRBD2|TRBJ2-7
TGTGCCAGCTCACCCCAGACTAGCGGGACGGGGGAGCAGTACTTC
CASSPQTSGTGEQYF
>TRBV4-3|NA|TRBD2|TRBJ2-7
TGCGCCAGCAGCCGTCAGCGGGAGGGTGGATATTACGAGCAGTACTTC
CASSRQREGGYYEQYF
>TRBV9|NA|NA|TRBJ1-5
TGTGCCAGCAGCCCTAGCTCCACAATGCTGGGTTCACATAGCAATCAGCCCCAGCATTTT
CASSPSSTMLGSHSNQPQHF
>TRBV13|NA|TRBD2|TRBJ2-1
TGTGCCAGCAGCCCACCTCTAACAGGACTAGCGGGAGGTAATGAGCAGTTCTTC
CASSPPLTGLAGGNEQFF
>TRBV6-5|NA|NA|TRBJ2-2
TGTGCCAGCAGTTACAATACGGGCCACAGGACCGGGGAGCTGTTTTTT
CASSYNTGHRTGELFF
>TRBV3-1/TRBV3-2|NA|TRBD2|TRBJ2-1
TGTGCCAGCAGCCCGAAGCTAGCGGGAGGGGAGCAGTTCTTC
CASSPKLAGGEQFF
>TRBV4-1|NA|TRBD2|TRBJ2-7
TGCGCCAGCAGCCAAGAAGCGATAGCGGGGGACTTCGAGCAGTACTTC
CASSQEAIAGDFEQYF
>TRBV30|NA|NA|TRBJ2-3
TGTGCCTGGAGTGCGGCGGGCTTGAGCACAGATACGCAGTATTTT
CAWSAAGLSTDTQYF
>TRBV18|once|NA|TRBJ2-1
TGTGCCAGCTCACCAAATTCGGGAGACAATGAGCAGTTCTTC
CASSPNSGDNEQFF
>TRBV29-1|NA|TRBD1|TRBJ2-3
TGCAGCGTTGATGGGGCGACAGGGGGGACAGATACGCAGTATTTT
CSVDGATGGTDTQYF
>TRBV5-1|NA|TRBD1|TRBJ1-2
TGCGCCAGCAGCTTGGACAGGGGGGGTTCCTCTGCCTTCTTC
CASSLDRGGSSAFF
>TRBV3-1/TRBV3-2|NA|TRBD2|TRBJ2-1
TGTGCCAGCAGCCAACACCGGGAAGCGGGAGAGGGGCCTAATGAGCAGTTCTTC
CASSQHREAGEGPNEQFF
>TRBV28|NA|NA|TRBJ1-1
TGTGCCAGCAGTTCGTCAGGGGCGAACACTGAAGCTTTCTTT
CASSSSGANTEAFF